Each of the 30 T cell receptor beta chains below was sequenced from the same sample in a study of hypomethylating agent response in myelodysplastic syndrome. This table comes from immunoSEQ multiplex PCR, and its TCRdb copy is limited to in-frame clones, with some not included. The sample has a few thousand clones; about four fifths are singletons. Sample: bone marrow, taken before or after starting hypomethylating agent treatment for myelodysplastic syndrome (not recorded which). The receptors shown here come from a human donor with myelodysplastic syndrome.

This chain connects TRBV6-1 to TRBJ2-1, with TRBD1 matching over 7 bases. CDR1 is MNHNS, CDR2 SASEGT, per germline. The J segment lost 7 bases and the V segment lost 0 bases, leaving 6 bases of the junction unmatched. CDR3 size: 15 residues. The CDR3 region is CASSEAGRGRNEQFF. CDR3 in DNA: TGTGCCAGCAGTGAAGCGGGTAGGGGGCGAAATGAGCAGTTCTTC.

Only one count was recorded for this clone. The rearrangement uses TRBV27 and TRBJ2-7, with D perhaps TRBD1 (6 bases). CDR3 size: 16 residues. CDR1 and CDR2 from the germline V gene are MNHEY and SMNVEV (reference sequence). V lost 3 bases and J lost 4, with 19 bases in between. The CDR3 loop is CASSFRAGTYQYEQYF. CDR3 coding DNA: TGTGCCAGCAGTTTCCGCGCCGGGACATACCAATACGAGCAGTACTTC.

In regard to this clone: The same CDR3 arises from other DNA sequences in this sample as well. V is TRBV5-1 and J is TRBJ2-7, with TRBD1 matching 9 bases. Losses at the gene ends were 4 bases for V and 4 bases for J; bases not matched to a gene: 6. This CDR3 contains 14 residues. Germline CDR1 and CDR2: SGHRS and YFSETQ. CDR3 sequence: CASSVGQGMYEQYF. The DNA of the CDR3 is TGCGCCAGCAGCGTTGGACAGGGGATGTACGAGCAGTACTTC.

This clone was recorded once. This rearrangement joins TRBV28 to TRBJ2-2; D call uncertain. With 4 bases removed from V and 6 bases from J, the gap between germline ends came to 9 bases. Per germline, CDR1 MDHEN and CDR2 SYDVKM. The CDR3 sequence is 13 residues long. The CDR3 spells CASSSHMAGELFF. The CDR3 bases are TGTGCCAGCAGTTCCCATATGGCCGGGGAGCTGTTTTTT. The whole variable domain, remainder taken from reference TRBV28 and TRBJ2-2, is DVKVTQSSRYLVKRTGEKVFLECVQDMDHENMFWYRQDPGLGLRLIYFSYDVKMKEKGDIPEGYSVSREKKERFSLILESASTNQTSMYLCASSSHMAGELFFGEGSRLTVL.

This chain joins TRBV19 and TRBJ2-7, with D maybe TRBD2 (7 bases). Germline V CDR1 and CDR2: LNHDA, SQIVND (reference sequence). The CDR3 contains 14 residues. The V end lost 3 bases, the J end lost 6 bases, and 15 bases lay between the germline ends. The CDR3 coding sequence is TGTGCCAGTAGTATGACACAGAGGGGGGGCGAGCAGTACTTC. Its translation: CASSMTQRGGEQYF.

This chain connects TRBV5-1 to TRBJ1-6, with 7 bases that match TRBD1. The CDR3 is 16 residues long. In germline, CDR1 is SGHRS, CDR2 YFSETQ. Trimming cost V 6 bases and J 0 bases; bases outside gene matches: 6. In DNA, the CDR3 is TGCGCCAGCAAAGGGACAGCGATCTCCTATAATTCACCCCTCCACTTT. It specifies CASKGTAISYNSPLHF.

The chain joins TRBV4-1 to TRBJ2-1, with unresolved D. Germline CDR1 and CDR2: MGHRA and YSYEKL. The CDR3 sequence is 15 residues long. Trimming shortened V by 4 bases and J by 5 bases, and 15 bases separated the two germline ends. The CDR3 DNA sequence: TGCGCCAGCAGCCTTTTCGTAGGCGGCCACAATGAGCAGTTCTTC. Translating it yields CASSLFVGGHNEQFF.

The sample holds a few counts of this clone. The rearrangement uses TRBV28 and TRBJ1-5; TRBD1 might be the D (5 bases). Between the trimmed V and J ends, which lost 5 bases and 0 bases, there was a span of 17 bases. The CDR3 loop spans 17 amino acids. Germline CDR1 is MDHEN and CDR2 is SYDVKM. The CDR3 here is CASSTQELTYSNQPQHF. DNA of the CDR3: TGTGCCAGCAGTACACAGGAACTTACATATAGCAATCAGCCCCAGCATTTT.

V is TRBV9 and J is TRBJ2-7; TRBD1 is a possible D gene (6 bases). V was pared by 0 bases and J by 3 bases, with 13 bases between. The CDR3 sequence is 15 residues long. CDR1 is SGDLS, CDR2 YYNGEE, per germline. The CDR3 here is CASSVGQGSGYEQYF. CDR3 nucleotide sequence: TGTGCCAGCAGCGTAGGGCAGGGGTCGGGCTACGAGCAGTACTTC.

This clone has only a few counts. The rearrangement uses TRBV14 and TRBJ2-7, with 7 positions matching TRBD1. The CDR3 spans 15 residues. In germline, CDR1 is SGHDN, CDR2 FVKESK. The junction had 12 bases not matched to a gene; V was cut back by 4 bases and J by 6 bases. Written as DNA, the CDR3 is TGTGCCAGCAGCCTCGGGACAGTTCTTTTTTTCGAGCAGTACTTC. Translated: CASSLGTVLFFEQYF.

This chain connects TRBV19 to TRBJ1-5; the D is unclear. V lost 5 bases and J 2 bases, leaving 7 bases between the germline ends. The CDR3 loop spans 13 amino acids. Germline V lookup: CDR1 LNHDA, CDR2 SQIVND (reference sequence). Written as DNA, the CDR3 is TGTGCCAGTAGTCCGTGGGGCAATCAGCCCCAGCATTTT. Translated, it gives CASSPWGNQPQHF.

This rearrangement joins TRBV2 to TRBJ2-7, with D possibly matching TRBD1 (5 bases). This CDR3 spans 14 amino acids. V was pared by 0 bases and J by 1 base, with 7 bases between. Germline CDR1 reads SNHLY; CDR2 reads FYNNEI. CDR3 in amino acids: CASSEAPGSYEQYF. The CDR3 coding sequence is TGTGCCAGCAGTGAAGCTCCAGGGTCCTACGAGCAGTACTTC. Drawing the rest from reference TRBV2 and TRBJ2-7, the complete variable domain is EPEVTQTPSHQVTQMGQEVILRCVPISNHLYFYWYRQILGQKVEFLVSFYNNEISEKSEIFDDQFSVERPDGSNFTLKIRSTKLEDSAMYFCASSEAPGSYEQYFGPGTRLTVT.

The V call is TRBV20-1, the J call TRBJ2-3, with D perhaps matching TRBD1 (5 bases). The CDR3 has 11 residues. The germline CDR1 and CDR2 sequences are DFQATT and SNEGSKA (reference sequence). Trimming removed 5 bases from V and 7 bases from J, with 10 bases in between. This CDR3 reads CSAAPGNTQYF. CDR3 DNA sequence: TGCAGTGCTGCCCCAGGGAATACGCAGTATTTT.

This chain connects TRBV2 to TRBJ1-2; D may be TRBD1 (5 bases). Germline CDR1 SNHLY, CDR2 FYNNEI. V lost 6 bases to trimming and J lost 2 bases, with 19 bases between them. The CDR3 extends over 16 amino acids. The CDR3 DNA sequence: TGTGCCAGCAGCCAAGCCTCCGGGGGATTCAACTATGGCTACACCTTC. It encodes CASSQASGGFNYGYTF.

The chain uses TRBV15 and TRBJ2-7; no reliable D call. The CDR3 length is 16 residues. Germline V gene data show CDR1 as LNHNV and CDR2 as YYDKDF (reference sequence). Trimming removed 2 bases from V and 0 bases from J, with 14 bases in between. Written as DNA, the CDR3 is TGTGCCACCAGCAGAATCCCGCGGACCTCCTCCTACGAGCAGTACTTC. Protein product: CATSRIPRTSSYEQYF.

The chain uses TRBV11-2 and TRBJ1-2; tentative D call: TRBD1 (5 bases). The V end lost 1 base, the J end lost 8 bases, and 8 bases lay between the germline ends. The CDR3 totals 12 residues. The germline V gene encodes CDR1 SGHAT and CDR2 FQNNGV. The CDR3 sequence: CASSLGGWGYTF. The CDR3 region has the DNA TGTGCCAGCAGCTTAGGGGGCTGGGGCTACACCTTC.

The chain employs TRBV7-9 and TRBJ2-4, with TRBD1 identical over 7 bases. This CDR3 is 14 amino acids long. Germline V gives CDR1 SEHNR, CDR2 FQNEAQ (reference sequence). Unmatched junction bases numbered 7, after V lost 3 bases and J lost 8 bases. This CDR3 is CASSFRGQADIQYF. DNA for the CDR3: TGTGCCAGCAGCTTTAGGGGGCAGGCGGACATTCAGTACTTC.

V gene TRBV11-3 combines with J gene TRBJ2-1, with 15 bases lining up with TRBD2. Unmatched junction bases numbered 17, after V lost 4 bases and J lost 7 bases. The CDR3 spans 20 residues. Germline lookup yields CDR1 SGHNT and CDR2 YENEEA. As DNA, the CDR3 is TGTGCCAGCAGCTCGAGGACTAGCGGGGGGGCTCCCACCTCGGGGAATGAGCAGTTCTTC. It is translated as CASSSRTSGGAPTSGNEQFF.

This clone is a singleton in its sample. V is TRBV25-1 and J is TRBJ2-2; 8 bases line up with TRBD1. Trimming removed 6 bases from V and 1 base from J; junction bases left unmatched: 1. Germline CDR1 reads MGHDK; CDR2 reads SYGVNS. The CDR3 sequence is 14 residues long. The CDR3 DNA sequence: TGTGCCAGCAGAGGGACAGGGAACACCGGGGAGCTGTTTTTT. Translated: CASRGTGNTGELFF.

CDR3 nucleotide sequence: TGCGCCAGCAGTGAGTCGCCAGCTAACTATGGCTACACCTTC. Residues: CASSESPANYGYTF. The chain uses TRBV10-2 and TRBJ1-2; no clear D gene. With 0 bases removed from V and 0 bases from J, the gap between germline ends came to 5 bases. This CDR3 comprises 14 residues. CDR1 and CDR2 from the germline V gene are WSHSY and SAAADI.

V is TRBV6-4 and J is TRBJ1-4; D remains ambiguous. This CDR3 spans 14 amino acids. Trimming removed 8 bases at V and 0 bases at J, with 10 bases between. Germline loops: CDR1 MRHNA, CDR2 SNTAGT. The CDR3 nucleotides are TGTGCCAGCGCGCCTTCTGCAACTAATGAAAAACTGTTTTTT. Amino acid sequence: CASAPSATNEKLFF.

This chain links TRBV5-1 with TRBJ1-1; 7 nucleotides match TRBD1. Germline values: CDR1 SGHRS, CDR2 YFSETQ. This CDR3 has 16 amino acids. V lost 4 bases, J lost 2 bases, and 11 bases stayed unmatched. Here the CDR3 reads CASSRDRVLGNTEAFF. The CDR3 DNA sequence: TGCGCCAGCAGCAGGGACAGAGTTCTGGGAAACACTGAAGCTTTCTTT.

The chain uses TRBV30 and TRBJ1-1; D is perhaps TRBD1 (5 bases). Germline lookup yields CDR1 GTSNPN and CDR2 SVGIG (reference sequence). Between the trimmed V and J ends, which lost 1 base and 6 bases, there was a span of 9 bases. The CDR3 is 12 amino acids. The CDR3 is CAWSDEGPEAFF. The CDR3 coding sequence is TGTGCCTGGAGTGATGAGGGGCCTGAAGCTTTCTTT. Based on the CDR3 plus reference TRBV30 and TRBJ1-1, the full variable domain is SQTIHQWPATLVQPVGSPLSLECTVEGTSNPNLYWYRQAAGRGLQLLFYSVGIGQISSEVPQNLSASRPQDRQFILSSKKLLLSDSGFYLCAWSDEGPEAFFGQGTRLTVV.

The chain has TRBV28 and TRBJ2-3; D may be TRBD1 (6 bases). The CDR3 loop spans 15 amino acids. Germline CDR1 MDHEN, CDR2 SYDVKM. V was trimmed by 4 bases and J by 1 base, leaving 12 bases between them. The DNA for the CDR3 is TGTGCCAGCAGTTCGACAGGTGGACGCACAGATACGCAGTATTTT. It yields the protein CASSSTGGRTDTQYF.

The chain recombines TRBV30 with TRBJ2-1; D unresolved. The germline V gene has CDR1 GTSNPN and CDR2 SVGIG (reference sequence). This CDR3 has 12 residues. V dropped 2 bases and J dropped 11 bases, with 13 bases sitting between them. DNA of the CDR3: TGTGCCTGGAGTCCCCCAAAGGGAAAGCAGTTCTTC. This gives the protein CAWSPPKGKQFF.

Only a few counts were recorded for this clone. This sequence joins TRBV5-6 and TRBJ2-1; D may match TRBD1 or TRBD2 (5 bases each). The length of the CDR3 is 17 residues. The ends were cut back, 1 base at V and 2 bases at J, with 16 bases in the middle. CDR1 SGHDT and CDR2 YYEEEE come from the germline V gene. CDR3 nucleotide sequence: TGTGCCAGCAGCTTGTTCGGGACGACCCTTACCTACAATGAGCAGTTCTTC. Protein product: CASSLFGTTLTYNEQFF.

The V and J genes are TRBV2 and TRBJ2-5; tentative D call: TRBD2 (5 bases). V was pared by 4 bases and J by 0 bases, with 12 bases between. The CDR3 has 15 residues. The germline CDR1 and CDR2 sequences are SNHLY and FYNNEI. CDR3 DNA: TGTGCCAGCAGTGTGGACTTCAGGTACCAAGAGACCCAGTACTTC. This codes for CASSVDFRYQETQYF.

This chain links TRBV5-8 with TRBJ1-5; D might be TRBD1 (5 bases). Germline CDR1 SGHTS, CDR2 YDEGEE. The V gene lost 0 bases and the J gene lost 6 bases, with 13 bases spanning the gap. The CDR3 spans 15 residues. This CDR3 reads CASSLAGEGRQPQHF. For the CDR3, the DNA is TGTGCCAGCAGCTTGGCCGGGGAGGGGCGTCAGCCCCAGCATTTT.

This chain links TRBV19 with TRBJ2-1; D is perhaps TRBD1 or TRBD2 (6 bases each). Germline V gene data show CDR1 as LNHDA and CDR2 as SQIVND (reference sequence). V lost 5 bases and J lost 10, with 12 bases in between. The CDR3 covers 12 residues. CDR3 sequence (DNA): TGTGCCAGTAGTCCGGGGGCCGGGGAGCAGTTCTTC. Protein sequence: CASSPGAGEQFF.

The V call is TRBV6-1, the J call TRBJ1-2, with D possibly TRBD1 on 5 matching bases. Trimming shortened V by 3 bases and J by 10 bases, and 15 bases separated the two germline ends. The CDR3 is 13 residues long. Looked up from germline, CDR1 is MNHNS and CDR2 is SASEGT. The CDR3 loop reads CASSEGDFLPYTF. The CDR3 coding sequence is TGTGCCAGCAGTGAGGGGGACTTCCTACCCTACACCTTC.